The T cell receptor (beta chain) described here comes from a study of spatial heterogeneity in lung cancer. About the research overall: More beta-chain than alpha-chain sequences were consistently detected. Overall study findings and caveats: Tumor mutation count correlated with how many alpha and beta TCRs expanded intratumorally.

This clonotype showed up many times. Its antigen is not known. Described time point: sample taken at primary tumor resection. A distinct unique molecular identifier was carried by each TCR cDNA molecule. TCRdb reprocessed the 5' RACE reads via MiXCR and lists one record per CDR3 protein. The sample consists of roughly 10,000 distinct CDR3 sequences, approximately 12% of them appearing once. The source was lung tumor tissue, collected at surgery. The sequence came from a male donor with early-stage non-small cell lung cancer.

The CDR3 DNA follows: TGTGCCAGCAGCTCGCCACCGAACACTGAAGCTTTCTTT. Its translation is CASSSPPNTEAFF. The chain uses TRBV7-6 and TRBJ1-1; D not certain. The germline CDR1 and CDR2 sequences are SGHVS and FNYEAQ. The V and J ends lost 4 bases and 1 base respectively, with 7 bases between them. This CDR3 is 13 amino acids long.